This TCR beta chain was captured by sequencing in a study of T-cell memory formation after mild COVID-19. Germline V gene data show CDR1 as SGHTA and CDR2 as FQGNSA. This CDR3 is built from 12 residues. The V and J ends lost 2 bases and 9 bases respectively, with 10 bases between them. TCRdb processed the 5' RACE reads anew with MiXCR; each CDR3 protein has one entry. The table shows 250,000 to 300,000 distinct CDR3 sequences, with 15% to 20% occurring only once. The sample taken for sequencing was PBMCs or a T cell subset sorted from them (not recorded which). The J gene is TRBJ1-1, the V gene TRBV7-2, with D uncertain. The sequence was collected from a man aged 18 to 29 who had mild COVID-19 (a few samples of this study predate the infection). Cell type and time point are not known. Here the CDR3 DNA reads TGTGCCAGCAGCTTATTGATGAGGAAAGCTTTCTTT. Its protein is CASSLLMRKAFF.